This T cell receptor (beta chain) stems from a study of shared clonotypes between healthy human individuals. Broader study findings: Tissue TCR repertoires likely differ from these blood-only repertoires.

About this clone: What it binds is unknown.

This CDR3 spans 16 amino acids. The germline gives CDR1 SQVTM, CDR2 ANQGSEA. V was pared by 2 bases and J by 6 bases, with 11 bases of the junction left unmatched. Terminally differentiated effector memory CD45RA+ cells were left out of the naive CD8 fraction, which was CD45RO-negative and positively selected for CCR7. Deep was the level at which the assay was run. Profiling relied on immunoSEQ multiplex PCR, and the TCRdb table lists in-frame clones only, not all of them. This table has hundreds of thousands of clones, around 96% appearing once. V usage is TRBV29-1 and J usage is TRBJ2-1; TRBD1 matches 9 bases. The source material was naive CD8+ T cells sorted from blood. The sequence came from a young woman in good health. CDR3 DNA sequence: TGCAGCGTTGAAAACCTCCGGACAGGGGTGTTCAATGAGCAGTTCTTC. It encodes CSVENLRTGVFNEQFF.